The 27 T cell receptor beta chains below were found in one sample sequenced in a study of T cells in Graves' hyperthyroidism and ophthalmopathy. TCR beta CDR3 regions were amplified from RNA. First-round RT-PCR of the TCR CDR3 relied on the HTBI primer set. MiXCR was run by TCRdb on the multiplex PCR reads, yielding one entry per CDR3 protein. The sample has 300,000 to 450,000 distinct CDR3 sequences; approximately 13% are singletons. Sequencing was carried out using blood. The receptors shown here come from a woman aged 18-29 years with Graves' hyperthyroidism.

This clonotype came up many times. J is TRBJ2-1 and V is TRBV4-1, with D possibly being TRBD2 (6 bases). The CDR3 consists of 16 residues. Trimming cost V 3 bases and J 5 bases, with 17 bases left between them. Per germline, CDR1 MGHRA and CDR2 YSYEKL. The CDR3 loop reads CASSHPARDSHNEQFF. The DNA for the CDR3 is TGCGCCAGCAGCCACCCGGCACGGGACTCTCACAATGAGCAGTTCTTC.

The chain is built from TRBV9 and TRBJ2-1; D call uncertain. V was pared by 0 bases and J by 3 bases, with 19 bases between. This CDR3 has 18 amino acids. Germline V gives CDR1 SGDLS, CDR2 YYNGEE. The CDR3 DNA follows: TGTGCCAGCAGCGTAGCTCCCTCTGTTCGCGATTACTACAATGAGCAGTTCTTC. It specifies CASSVAPSVRDYYNEQFF.

The rearrangement joins TRBV5-6 to TRBJ1-1; D may be TRBD1 (6 bases). Trimming removed 4 bases from V and 4 bases from J, with 14 bases in between. Germline CDR1 and CDR2: SGHDT and YYEEEE. The CDR3 consists of 14 residues. CDR3 protein: CASSEDRLFTEAFF. The CDR3 nucleotides are TGTGCCAGCAGCGAAGACAGGTTGTTCACTGAAGCTTTCTTT.

This clonotype was seen many times. The DNA of the CDR3 is TGTGCCAGCAGTTTCAAAGGAGAAGCTTTCTTT. Its translation is CASSFKGEAFF. This chain links TRBV28 with TRBJ1-1; no clear D gene. The length of the CDR3 is 11 residues. Germline lookup yields CDR1 MDHEN and CDR2 SYDVKM. The V end was cut by 3 bases, the J end by 8 bases, with 7 bases between.

This clonotype was picked up a small number of times. This sequence joins TRBV4-1 and TRBJ1-2; the D gene is possibly TRBD1 (6 bases). V lost 0 bases and J lost 4, with 15 bases in between. This CDR3 spans 16 amino acids. Germline V gene sequence: CDR1 MGHRA, CDR2 YSYEKL. DNA of the CDR3: TGCGCCAGCAGCCAAGAGAGGGACACTGAGGGCTATGGCTACACCTTC. Protein sequence: CASSQERDTEGYGYTF.

V usage is TRBV4-1 and J usage is TRBJ1-2; no firm D call. CDR3 length equals 13 residues. The germline V and J ends were trimmed by 3 bases and 5 bases, with 10 bases remaining between them. Germline V gene data show CDR1 as MGHRA and CDR2 as YSYEKL. Here the CDR3 DNA reads TGCGCCAGCAGCCAGCACAGCGATTATGGCTACACCTTC. As protein: CASSQHSDYGYTF.

This clonotype was picked up a small number of times. The chain employs TRBV7-3 and TRBJ1-4, with D possibly being TRBD1 (5 bases). V was cut by 4 bases and J by 7 bases, with 16 bases left in between. The CDR3 consists of 15 residues. Germline CDR1 reads SGHTA; CDR2 reads FQGTGA. Here the CDR3 DNA reads TGTGCCAGCAGCTCCGCGGGGGGTCAGGCTGAAAAACTGTTTTTT. Its protein is CASSSAGGQAEKLFF.

This clonotype has a count of ten or more. The V gene is TRBV2, the J gene TRBJ2-1; the D is unclear. In germline, CDR1 is SNHLY, CDR2 FYNNEI. This CDR3 is 16 amino acids long. The ends were cut back, 5 bases at V and 0 bases at J, with 14 bases in the middle. The CDR3 loop reads CASSFSRWSSYNEQFF. CDR3 nucleotide sequence: TGTGCCAGCAGTTTTTCGCGGTGGAGCTCCTACAATGAGCAGTTCTTC.

This clonotype appeared many times. This chain uses TRBV6-2 or TRBV6-3 with TRBJ1-1; a possible D gene is TRBD1 (6 bases). Germline V gene sequence: CDR1 MNHEY, CDR2 SVGEGT. Trimming left V 2 bases short and J 7 bases short, with 17 bases between. CDR3 size: 15 residues. CDR3: CASSYMRTDNNEAFF. DNA for the CDR3: TGTGCCAGCAGTTACATGCGGACAGATAATAATGAAGCTTTCTTT.

This clonotype was counted many times. The chain recombines TRBV11-2 with TRBJ2-4; D might be TRBD1 (6 bases). The V gene lost 5 bases and the J gene lost 0 bases, with 23 bases spanning the gap. Looked up from germline, CDR1 is SGHAT and CDR2 is FQNNGV. The CDR3 is 19 amino acids. The CDR3 DNA sequence: TGTGCCAGCAGCCTCGACAGGAGACGAATTGCCCTAGCCAAAAACATTCAGTACTTC. This gives the protein CASSLDRRRIALAKNIQYF.

This clonotype was observed a single time. A read error may be the cause here, since a much bigger clone is one base away. This sequence joins TRBV12-3 or TRBV12-4 and TRBJ1-4; D unresolved. Deletions cut 7 bases from V and 6 bases from J, with 18 bases between. The CDR3 runs 15 residues. The CDR3 nucleotides read TGTGCCAGCACCACTGGGGAGCGGAGAGATGAAAAACTGTTTTTT. It encodes CASTTGERRDEKLFF.

This rearrangement joins TRBV20-1 to TRBJ2-4; D gene unclear. V lost 5 bases to trimming and J lost 1 base, with 15 bases between them. CDR1 and CDR2 (germline): DFQATT, SNEGSKA (reference sequence). The CDR3 runs 15 residues. CDR3: CSALLRARAKNIQYF. CDR3 nucleotide sequence: TGCAGTGCTCTCCTCCGCGCGAGGGCCAAAAACATTCAGTACTTC.

This clonotype was observed many times. This chain connects TRBV7-6 to TRBJ2-2; the match to TRBD2 covers 7 bases. The germline CDR1 and CDR2 sequences are SGHVS and FNYEAQ. The CDR3 is 15 amino acids. J was trimmed by 4 bases and V by 5 bases; bases with no gene match: 7. CDR3 nucleotide sequence: TGTGCCAGCAGCGTGCCTAGCGGAACCACCGGGGAGCTGTTTTTT. Its protein product is CASSVPSGTTGELFF.

The sample holds many counts of this clonotype. The V gene is TRBV5-8, the J gene TRBJ2-3; D not resolved. Trimming took 1 base from V and 6 from J, leaving 15 bases between them. Germline values: CDR1 SGHTS, CDR2 YDEGEE. This CDR3 spans 15 amino acids. The CDR3 loop reads CASSLMKKWTDTQYF. The DNA for the CDR3 is TGTGCCAGCAGCTTGATGAAGAAATGGACCGATACGCAGTATTTT.

This clonotype was recorded many times. The rearrangement links TRBV12-3 or TRBV12-4 to TRBJ1-1; D call uncertain. This CDR3 has 15 residues. Trimming shortened V by 3 bases and J by 0 bases, and 11 bases separated the two germline ends. The CDR3: CASSFVGGLNTEAFF. The CDR3 DNA reads as TGTGCCAGCAGTTTCGTGGGTGGGTTGAACACTGAAGCTTTCTTT.

This clonotype was seen only a few times. The V call is TRBV18, the J call TRBJ2-7, with TRBD2 matching over 14 bases. V shed 3 bases and J 6 bases; nucleotides not matched to a gene: 10. Germline loops: CDR1 KGHSH, CDR2 LQKENI. The CDR3 loop spans 17 amino acids. CDR3 sequence reads: CASSPSLGLAGDVEQYF. In DNA, the CDR3 is TGTGCCAGCTCACCCTCCTTGGGACTAGCGGGAGACGTCGAGCAGTACTTC.

This clonotype was counted at least ten times. The J gene is TRBJ2-1, the V gene TRBV4-1, with 9 bases identical to TRBD1. CDR1 is MGHRA, CDR2 YSYEKL, per germline. With V trimmed by 3 bases and J by 2 bases, 5 bases remained unmatched. The CDR3 is 16 amino acids. The CDR3 DNA is TGCGCCAGCAGCCACGCGGGGACAGGGACCTACAATGAGCAGTTCTTC. Protein sequence: CASSHAGTGTYNEQFF.

The table lists this clonotype with many counts. The CDR3 nucleotides are TGCAGTGCTAGAGTATTACTAGAAAGCTACGAGCAGTACTTC. Translated, it gives CSARVLLESYEQYF. The V call is TRBV20-1, the J call TRBJ2-7; D possibly corresponds to TRBD2 (5 bases). This CDR3 has 14 residues. Trimming left V 1 base short and J 3 bases short, with 13 bases between. The germline CDR1 and CDR2 sequences are DFQATT and SNEGSKA (reference sequence).

This clonotype has at least ten counts. The chain employs TRBV15 and TRBJ2-1; TRBD2 matches 10 bases. Germline CDR1 and CDR2: LNHNV and YYDKDF (reference sequence). Trimming at V came to 2 bases and at J to 4 bases, leaving 11 bases not matched to a gene. This CDR3 has 18 residues. The CDR3 nucleotides are TGTGCCACCAGCAGACCCTTAGCGGGGGGCCTCATTTACAATGAGCAGTTCTTC. Its translation is CATSRPLAGGLIYNEQFF.

This clonotype was detected many times. CDR3 sequence reads: CASSFTGTVYGYTF. The CDR3 coding sequence is TGTGCCAGCAGCTTCACCGGGACAGTCTATGGCTACACCTTC. The rearrangement uses TRBV7-9 and TRBJ1-2; 7 bases are shared with TRBD1. J gave up 4 bases and V 3 bases, and 5 bases lay outside the gene matches. Germline CDR1 reads SEHNR; CDR2 reads FQNEAQ (reference sequence). The CDR3 is made up of 14 amino acids.

The sample holds many counts of this clonotype. The chain recombines TRBV5-1 with TRBJ2-5, with 11 bases identical to TRBD2. CDR1 is SGHRS and CDR2 is YFSETQ in the germline V gene. The CDR3 totals 15 residues. Trimming at V came to 4 bases and at J to 5 bases, leaving 7 bases not matched to a gene. Here the CDR3 reads CASSRGTSGRETQYF. The DNA for the CDR3 is TGCGCCAGCAGCCGAGGGACTAGCGGAAGGGAGACCCAGTACTTC.

This clonotype was seen at least ten times. The V and J genes are TRBV7-2 and TRBJ2-1; 11 bases match TRBD2. The CDR3 totals 16 residues. Trimming took 1 base from V and 4 from J; bases not matched to a gene: 3. Germline V gene sequence: CDR1 SGHTA, CDR2 FQGNSA. The CDR3 here is CASSLEGTSGYNEQFF. The CDR3 DNA follows: TGTGCCAGCAGCTTAGAAGGGACTAGCGGTTACAATGAGCAGTTCTTC.

The table lists this clonotype with many counts. The chain combines TRBV20-1 with TRBJ2-7, with 8 positions matching TRBD1. The CDR3 is 12 residues long. Germline loops: CDR1 DFQATT, CDR2 SNEGSKA (reference sequence). J gave up 5 bases and V 6 bases, and 6 bases lay outside the gene matches. The CDR3 bases are TGCAGTGCCCAGGGGGCAGGAAACGAGCAGTACTTC. It yields the protein CSAQGAGNEQYF.

This clonotype was counted many times. The gene calls are TRBV20-1 and TRBJ1-2; D unclear. Trimming cost V 1 base and J 8 bases, with 11 bases left between them. The length of the CDR3 is 12 residues. From germline, CDR1 is DFQATT and CDR2 SNEGSKA (reference sequence). The CDR3 reads CSARGKREGYTF. The DNA of the CDR3 is TGCAGTGCTAGAGGAAAAAGGGAGGGCTACACCTTC.

This clonotype has at least ten counts. The V gene is TRBV12-5, the J gene TRBJ1-2; D not resolved. This CDR3 is 16 amino acids long. V gave up 1 base and J gave up 1 base, with 13 bases separating them. Germline V gene lookup returns CDR1 LGHNT and CDR2 FRNRAP. The CDR3, as DNA: TGTGCTAGTGGTTTGGACAGTCAGGTGTTTAACTATGGCTACACCTTC. Amino acid sequence: CASGLDSQVFNYGYTF.

This clonotype has a handful of counts. The V gene is TRBV6-1, the J gene TRBJ1-6; the D gene is possibly TRBD1 (5 bases). CDR3 length: 13 amino acids. The V end was cut by 8 bases, the J end by 6 bases, with 11 bases between. CDR1 MNHNS and CDR2 SASEGT come from the germline V gene. The CDR3 region is CASGEQGNSPLHF. CDR3 bases: TGTGCCAGCGGAGAGCAGGGTAATTCACCCCTCCACTTT.

In this sample, this clonotype turned up many times. The genes are TRBV20-1 and TRBJ2-7, with 10 bases aligning to TRBD1. Germline V CDR1 and CDR2: DFQATT, SNEGSKA (reference sequence). After removal of 0 bases from V and 1 base from J, the junction contained 6 bases not matched to a gene. The length of the CDR3 is 16 residues. CDR3 in DNA: TGCAGTGCTAGAGATTCGCCGGGACAGGGGTCCTACGAGCAGTACTTC. It specifies CSARDSPGQGSYEQYF.